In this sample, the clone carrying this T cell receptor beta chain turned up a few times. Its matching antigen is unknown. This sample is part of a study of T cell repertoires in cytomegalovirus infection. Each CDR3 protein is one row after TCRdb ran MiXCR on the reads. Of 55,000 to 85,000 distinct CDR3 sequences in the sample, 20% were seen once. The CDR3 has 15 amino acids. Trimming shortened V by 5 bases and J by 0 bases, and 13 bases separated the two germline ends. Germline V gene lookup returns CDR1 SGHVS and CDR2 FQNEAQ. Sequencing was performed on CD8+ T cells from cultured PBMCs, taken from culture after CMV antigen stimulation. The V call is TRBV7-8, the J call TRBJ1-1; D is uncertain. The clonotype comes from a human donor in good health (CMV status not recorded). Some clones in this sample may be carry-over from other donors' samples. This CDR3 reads CASSPLRGLNTEAFF. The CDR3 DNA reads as TGTGCCAGCAGCCCCTTACGAGGGCTGAACACTGAAGCTTTCTTT.